Listed below are T cell receptor beta chains from one sample, sequenced in a study of cytomegalovirus exposure and HLA in healthy donors. Some clones are missing from TCRdb's copy, which holds only in-frame ones; the method was immunoSEQ multiplex PCR. Of 150,000 to 200,000 clones detected, 60% to 80% appear once; the ten largest clones hold about 9.5%. Sequenced sample: PBMCs. These receptors were collected from a young man in good health and CMV-seropositive. Both conserved end residues are trimmed from each CDR3. Each record gives: J gene, V gene, CDR3 length, CDR3 protein.

TRBJ1-6 | TRBV5-6 | 13 | ASSSGDSYNSPLH
TRBJ1-1 | TRBV15 | 13 | ATSSYRDWNTEAF
TRBJ2-3 | TRBV9 | 12 | ASSGAGSADTQY
TRBJ2-5 | TRBV19 | 12 | ASSVNRAVETQY
TRBJ2-3 | TRBV4-2 | 17 | ASSQDPTSGGPSTDTQY
TRBJ1-1 | TRBV7-9 | 10 | ASSSRGPEAF
TRBJ2-1 | TRBV5-1 | 14 | ASSWPPAGQYNEQF
TRBJ2-2 | TRBV19 | 11 | ATTRGEAGELF
TRBJ2-7 | TRBV29-1 | 11 | SAHPGGSYEQY
TRBJ2-7 | TRBV11-2 | 13 | ASSSLGQGTYEQY
TRBJ1-2 | TRBV7-9 | 10 | ASSLGDNGYT
TRBJ2-2 | TRBV11-2 | 12 | ASSSDRAAGELF
TRBJ1-3 | TRBV6-1 | 11 | ASSEAEGNTIY
TRBJ2-3 | TRBV21-1 | 11 | ASPTGMGDTQY
TRBJ2-1 | TRBV5-4 | 14 | ASSQLAGGPHNEQF
TRBJ1-2 | TRBV6-6 | 11 | ASSTTGNYGYT
TRBJ2-7 | TRBV9 | 13 | ASSPLASGFYEQY
TRBJ2-3 | TRBV7-9 | 14 | ASSSGTSGFTDTQY
TRBJ1-4 | TRBV4-1 | 11 | ASSQVFTTGQV
TRBJ1-1 | TRBV5-1 | 13 | ASSLGAALNTEAF
TRBJ1-1 | TRBV6-5 | 11 | ASSRGGFTEAF
TRBJ1-2 | TRBV6-5 | 12 | ASSYSSRGHGYT
TRBJ2-1 | TRBV5-1 | 12 | ASSSRGGYNEQF
TRBJ1-3 | TRBV6-6 | 13 | ASRVPGASGNTIY
TRBJ1-1 | TRBV29-1 | 13 | SGQRTGGVGTEAF
TRBJ2-5 | TRBV12-5 | 12 | ASEAGGPGQTQY
TRBJ1-4 | TRBV30 | 11 | AWSLGQNEKLF
TRBJ1-5 | TRBV7-8 | 12 | ASSSADSDQPQH
TRBJ1-5 | TRBV15 | 14 | ATSRDQGLSNQPQH
TRBJ2-5 | TRBV6-6 | 12 | ASSYLGLQETQY
TRBJ1-1 | TRBV5-1 | 18 | ASSLGDLTRQYERGTEAF
TRBJ2-5 | TRBV18 | 11 | ASSRETQETQY
TRBJ2-5 | TRBV9 | 13 | ASSGSGGAGETQY
TRBJ1-5 | TRBV7-6 | 11 | ASSLDGNQPQH
TRBJ1-1 | TRBV7-9 | 11 | ASSWSEVREAF
TRBJ1-2 | TRBV5-1 | 12 | ASSLGGGENGYT
TRBJ2-4 | TRBV6-6 | 13 | ASSRDTLAKNIQY
TRBJ1-2 | TRBV25-1 | 11 | ASSSGGYYGYT
TRBJ1-1 | TRBV6-5 | 12 | ATLRDSPNTEAF
TRBJ1-5 | TRBV19 | 13 | ASNQGSRGNQPQH
TRBJ2-2 | TRBV27 | 14 | ASSPMGRTNTGELF
TRBJ1-4 | TRBV13 | 13 | ASSQRGITNEKLF
TRBJ2-2 | TRBV5-4 | 14 | ASSGRGTTNTGELF
TRBJ1-3 | TRBV7-8 | 11 | ASSAGSGNTIY
TRBJ2-1 | TRBV19 | 13 | ASSITAVSYNEQF
TRBJ1-6 | TRBV2 | 12 | ASSGGHYNSPLH
TRBJ2-1 | TRBV19 | 14 | ASSLSGTSGVNEQF
TRBJ1-5 | TRBV6-5 | 12 | ASSQTGGKQPQH
TRBJ1-1 | TRBV29-1 | 10 | SGRQPSAEAF
. | TRBV2 | 13 | ASSVGQGQTYEQY
TRBJ1-2 | TRBV30 | 12 | AWSVTGSPAGYT
TRBJ2-1 | TRBV2 | 13 | ASSELGGSYNEQF
TRBJ2-2 | TRBV29-1 | 13 | SVFHRGLNTGELF
TRBJ2-7 | TRBV19 | 14 | ASSIARTGDPYEQY
TRBJ1-1 | TRBV21-1 | 13 | ASMGHRGLSTEAF
TRBJ2-7 | TRBV14 | 13 | ASSQGAGGFYEQY
TRBJ2-5 | TRBV12-5 | 12 | ASGSGQAYGEQY